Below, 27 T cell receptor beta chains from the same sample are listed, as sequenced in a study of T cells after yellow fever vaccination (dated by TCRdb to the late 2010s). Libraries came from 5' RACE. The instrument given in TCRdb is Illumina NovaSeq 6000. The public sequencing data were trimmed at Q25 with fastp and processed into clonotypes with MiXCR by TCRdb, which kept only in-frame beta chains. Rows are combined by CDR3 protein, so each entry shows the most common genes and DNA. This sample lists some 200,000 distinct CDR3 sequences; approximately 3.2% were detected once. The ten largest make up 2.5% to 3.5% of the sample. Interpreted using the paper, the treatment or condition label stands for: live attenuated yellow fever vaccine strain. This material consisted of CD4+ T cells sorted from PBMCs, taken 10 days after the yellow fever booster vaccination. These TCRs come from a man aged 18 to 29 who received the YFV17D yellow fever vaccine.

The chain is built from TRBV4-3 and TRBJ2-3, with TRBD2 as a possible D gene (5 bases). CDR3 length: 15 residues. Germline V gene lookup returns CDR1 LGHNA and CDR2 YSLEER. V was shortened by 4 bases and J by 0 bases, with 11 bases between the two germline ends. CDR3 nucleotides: TGCGCCAGCAGCCCCTTGGCGGGTAGCACAGATACGCAGTATTTT. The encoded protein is CASSPLAGSTDTQYF.

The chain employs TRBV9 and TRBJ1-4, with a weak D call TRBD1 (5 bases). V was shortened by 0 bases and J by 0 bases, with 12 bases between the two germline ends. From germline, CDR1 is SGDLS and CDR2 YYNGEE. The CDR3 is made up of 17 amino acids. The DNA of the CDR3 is TGTGCCAGCAGCGTAGGAAGAGGGACTACAACTAATGAAAAACTGTTTTTT. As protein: CASSVGRGTTTNEKLFF. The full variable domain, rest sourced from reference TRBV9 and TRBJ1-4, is DSGVTQTPKHLITATGQRVTLRCSPRSGDLSVYWYQQSLDQGLQFLIQYYNGEERAKGNILERFSAQQFPDLHSELNLSSLELGDSALYFCASSVGRGTTTNEKLFFGSGTQLSVL.

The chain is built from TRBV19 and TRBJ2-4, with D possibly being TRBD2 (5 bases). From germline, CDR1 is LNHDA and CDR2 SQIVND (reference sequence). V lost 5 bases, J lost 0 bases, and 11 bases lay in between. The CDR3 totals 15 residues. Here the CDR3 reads CASSAGMGAKNIQYF. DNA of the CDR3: TGTGCCAGTAGTGCCGGGATGGGAGCCAAAAACATTCAGTACTTC. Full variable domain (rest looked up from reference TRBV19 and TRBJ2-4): DGGITQSPKYLFRKEGQNVTLSCEQNLNHDAMYWYRQDPGQGLRLIYYSQIVNDFQKGDIAEGYSVSREKKESFPLTVTSAQKNPTAFYLCASSAGMGAKNIQYFGAGTRLSVL.

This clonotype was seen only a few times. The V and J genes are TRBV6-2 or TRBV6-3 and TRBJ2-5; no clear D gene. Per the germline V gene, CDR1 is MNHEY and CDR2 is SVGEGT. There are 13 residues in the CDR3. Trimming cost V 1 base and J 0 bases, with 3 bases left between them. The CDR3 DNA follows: TGTGCCAGCAGTTACTTTGACCAAGAGACCCAGTACTTC. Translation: CASSYFDQETQYF.

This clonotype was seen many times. CDR3 amino acids: CASSLEGTSLDTQYF. CDR3 DNA: TGTGCCAGCAGCTTAGAAGGTACCAGCTTAGATACGCAGTATTTT. The rearrangement links TRBV7-9 to TRBJ2-3; the D is unclear. The CDR3 is 15 residues long. CDR1 is SEHNR, CDR2 FQNEAQ, per germline (reference sequence). Trimming shortened V by 1 base and J by 5 bases, and 13 bases separated the two germline ends.

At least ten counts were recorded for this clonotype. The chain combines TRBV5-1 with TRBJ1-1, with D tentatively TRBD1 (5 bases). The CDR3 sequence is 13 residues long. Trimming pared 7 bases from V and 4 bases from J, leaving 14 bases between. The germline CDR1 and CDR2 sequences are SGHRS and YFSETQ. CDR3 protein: CASLVVGGTEAFF. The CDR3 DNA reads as TGCGCCAGCCTAGTTGTCGGGGGCACTGAAGCTTTCTTT.

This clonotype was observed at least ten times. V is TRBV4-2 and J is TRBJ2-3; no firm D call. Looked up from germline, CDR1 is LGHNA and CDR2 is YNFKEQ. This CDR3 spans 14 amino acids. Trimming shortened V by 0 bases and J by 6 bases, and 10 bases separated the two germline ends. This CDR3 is CASSQDPTTDTQYF. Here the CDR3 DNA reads TGTGCCAGCAGCCAAGATCCAACTACCGATACGCAGTATTTT.

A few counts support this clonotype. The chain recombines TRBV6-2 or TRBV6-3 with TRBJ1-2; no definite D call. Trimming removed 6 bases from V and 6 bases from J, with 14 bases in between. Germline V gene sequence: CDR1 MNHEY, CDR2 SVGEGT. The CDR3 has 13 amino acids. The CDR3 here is CASRKTSGHGYTF. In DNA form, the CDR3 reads TGTGCCAGCAGGAAGACTTCTGGCCATGGCTACACCTTC.

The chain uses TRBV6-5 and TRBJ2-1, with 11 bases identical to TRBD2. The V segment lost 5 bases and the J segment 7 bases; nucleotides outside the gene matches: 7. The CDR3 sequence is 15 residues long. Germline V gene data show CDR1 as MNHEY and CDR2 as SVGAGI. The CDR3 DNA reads TGTGCCAGCAGTGCTCCGGGACTAGCGGATAATGAGCAGTTCTTC. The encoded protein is CASSAPGLADNEQFF.

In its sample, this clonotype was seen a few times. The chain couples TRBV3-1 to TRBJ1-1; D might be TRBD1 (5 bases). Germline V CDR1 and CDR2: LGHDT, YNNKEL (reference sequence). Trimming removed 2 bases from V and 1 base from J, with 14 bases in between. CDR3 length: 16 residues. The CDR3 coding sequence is TGTGCCAGCAGCCAATTCGGGGCTGGGTGGAACACTGAAGCTTTCTTT. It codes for CASSQFGAGWNTEAFF.

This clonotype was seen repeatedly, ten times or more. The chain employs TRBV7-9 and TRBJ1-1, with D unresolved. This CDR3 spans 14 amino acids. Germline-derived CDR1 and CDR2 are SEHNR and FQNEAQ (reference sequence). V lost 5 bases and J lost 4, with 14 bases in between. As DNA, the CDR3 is TGTGCCAGCAGCCAAGGATCCCTCGGCACTGAAGCTTTCTTT. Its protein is CASSQGSLGTEAFF.

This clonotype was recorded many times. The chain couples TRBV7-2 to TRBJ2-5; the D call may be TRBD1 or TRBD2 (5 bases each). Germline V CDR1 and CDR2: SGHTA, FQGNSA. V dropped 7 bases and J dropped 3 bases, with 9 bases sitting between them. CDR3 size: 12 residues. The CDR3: CASNGAEETQYF. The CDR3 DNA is TGTGCCAGCAACGGGGCAGAAGAGACCCAGTACTTC.

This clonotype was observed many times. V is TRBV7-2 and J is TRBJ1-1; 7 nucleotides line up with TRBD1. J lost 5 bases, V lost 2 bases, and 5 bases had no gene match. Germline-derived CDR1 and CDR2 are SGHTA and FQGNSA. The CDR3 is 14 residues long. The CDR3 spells CASSLTTGRTEAFF. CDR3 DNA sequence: TGTGCCAGCAGCTTAACGACAGGGCGGACTGAAGCTTTCTTT.

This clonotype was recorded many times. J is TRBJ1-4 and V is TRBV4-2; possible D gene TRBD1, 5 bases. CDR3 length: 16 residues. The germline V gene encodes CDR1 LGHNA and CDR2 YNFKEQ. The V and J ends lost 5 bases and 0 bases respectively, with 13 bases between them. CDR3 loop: CASSETRGATNEKLFF. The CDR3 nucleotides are TGTGCCAGCAGCGAAACGCGAGGGGCAACTAATGAAAAACTGTTTTTT.

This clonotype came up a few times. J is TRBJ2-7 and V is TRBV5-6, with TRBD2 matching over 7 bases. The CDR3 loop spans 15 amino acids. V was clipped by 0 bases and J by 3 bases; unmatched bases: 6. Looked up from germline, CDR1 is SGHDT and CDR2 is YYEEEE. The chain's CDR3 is CASSLAWGGHYEQYF. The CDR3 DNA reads TGTGCCAGCAGCTTGGCCTGGGGGGGTCACTACGAGCAGTACTTC.

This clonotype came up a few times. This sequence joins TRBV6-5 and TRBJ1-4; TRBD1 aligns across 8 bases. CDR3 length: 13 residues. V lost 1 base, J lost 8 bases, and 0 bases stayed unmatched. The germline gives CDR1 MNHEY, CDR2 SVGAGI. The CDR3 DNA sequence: TGTGCCAGCAGTTACTGGACAGGGGAAAAACTGTTTTTT. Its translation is CASSYWTGEKLFF.

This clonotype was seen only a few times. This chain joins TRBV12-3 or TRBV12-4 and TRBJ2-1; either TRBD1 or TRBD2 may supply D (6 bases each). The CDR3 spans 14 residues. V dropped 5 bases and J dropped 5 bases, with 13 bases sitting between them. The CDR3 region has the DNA TGTGCCAGCAGTCTAGGGGGGCGAAACAATGAGCAGTTCTTC. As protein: CASSLGGRNNEQFF.

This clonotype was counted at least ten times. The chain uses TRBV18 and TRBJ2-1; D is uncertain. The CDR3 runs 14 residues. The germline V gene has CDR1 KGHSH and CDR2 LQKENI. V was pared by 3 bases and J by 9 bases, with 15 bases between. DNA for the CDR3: TGTGCCAGCTCACCGGTAGCCGAGGTGCTTGAGCAGTTCTTC. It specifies CASSPVAEVLEQFF.

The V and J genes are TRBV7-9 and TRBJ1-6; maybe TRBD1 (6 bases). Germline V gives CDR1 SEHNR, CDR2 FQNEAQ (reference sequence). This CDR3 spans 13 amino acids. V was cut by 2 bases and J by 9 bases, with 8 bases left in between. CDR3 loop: CASSLQTGSPLHF. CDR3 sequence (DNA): TGTGCCAGCAGCTTACAGACAGGTTCACCCCTCCACTTT.

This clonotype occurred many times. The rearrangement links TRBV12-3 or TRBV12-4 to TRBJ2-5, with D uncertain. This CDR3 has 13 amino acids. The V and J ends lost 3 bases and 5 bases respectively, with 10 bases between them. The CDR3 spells CASSFGPLETQYF. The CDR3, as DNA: TGTGCCAGCAGTTTCGGTCCCCTCGAGACCCAGTACTTC.

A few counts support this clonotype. The CDR3 coding sequence is TGTGCCAGCAAGACGGGACCGGACTTCGGAAACACCATATATTTT. Translation: CASKTGPDFGNTIYF. The rearrangement joins TRBV6-5 to TRBJ1-3; D possibly corresponds to TRBD1 (5 bases). The CDR3 extends over 15 amino acids. Germline CDR1 and CDR2: MNHEY and SVGAGI. Deletions cut 7 bases from V and 4 bases from J, with 17 bases between.

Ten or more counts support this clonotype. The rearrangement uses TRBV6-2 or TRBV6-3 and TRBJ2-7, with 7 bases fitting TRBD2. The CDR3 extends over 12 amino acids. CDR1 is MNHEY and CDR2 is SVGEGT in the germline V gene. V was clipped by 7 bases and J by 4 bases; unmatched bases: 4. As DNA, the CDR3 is TGTGCCAGCACCAGCGGGGAATACGAGCAGTACTTC. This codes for CASTSGEYEQYF.

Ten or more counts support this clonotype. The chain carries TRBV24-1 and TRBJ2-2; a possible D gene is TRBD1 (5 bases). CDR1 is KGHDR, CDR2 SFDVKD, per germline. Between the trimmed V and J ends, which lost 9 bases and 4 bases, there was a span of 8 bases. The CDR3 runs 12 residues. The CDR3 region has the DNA TGTGCCACCGGGGCGAGCACCGGGGAGCTGTTTTTT. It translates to CATGASTGELFF.

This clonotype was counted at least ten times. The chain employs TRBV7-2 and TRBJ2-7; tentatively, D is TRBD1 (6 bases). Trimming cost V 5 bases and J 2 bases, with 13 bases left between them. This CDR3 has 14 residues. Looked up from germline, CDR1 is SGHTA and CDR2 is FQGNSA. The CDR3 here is CASSADRGPYEQYF. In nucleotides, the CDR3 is TGTGCCAGCAGCGCGGACAGAGGGCCCTACGAGCAGTACTTC.

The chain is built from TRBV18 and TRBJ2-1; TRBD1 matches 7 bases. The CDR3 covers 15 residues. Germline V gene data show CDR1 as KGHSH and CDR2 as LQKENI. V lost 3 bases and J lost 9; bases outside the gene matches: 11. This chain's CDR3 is CASSPLQGSGGEQFF. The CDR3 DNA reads TGTGCCAGCTCACCGCTTCAGGGCTCAGGGGGTGAGCAGTTCTTC.

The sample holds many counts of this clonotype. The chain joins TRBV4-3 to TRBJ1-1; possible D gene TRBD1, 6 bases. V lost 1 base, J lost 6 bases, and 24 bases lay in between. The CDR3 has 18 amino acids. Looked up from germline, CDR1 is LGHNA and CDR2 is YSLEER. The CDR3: CASSQGTPGTPWGAEAFF. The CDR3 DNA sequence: TGCGCCAGCAGCCAAGGAACTCCCGGGACACCCTGGGGGGCTGAAGCTTTCTTT.

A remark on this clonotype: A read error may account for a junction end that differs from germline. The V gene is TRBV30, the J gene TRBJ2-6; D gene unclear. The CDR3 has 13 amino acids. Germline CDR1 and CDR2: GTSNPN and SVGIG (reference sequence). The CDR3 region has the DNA TGTGCCTGGAGTGTACGTGGGGTCAACGTCCTGACTTTC. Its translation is CAWSVRGVNVLTF.